The 25 T cell receptor beta chains in this list originate from one sample, sequenced in a study of beta chain features in type 1 diabetes (dated by TCRdb to 2017 to 2018). Here is what the overall study found, with its caveats: In all four CD4+ subsets, TCRB CDR3 length was moderately but significantly shorter in type 1 diabetes patients.

The library relied on the immunoSEQ multiplex PCR assay. The High Capacity cDNA Reverse Transcription Kit was used to reverse transcribe all of the isolated RNA, meaning that expressed TCRB transcripts were what got sequenced. TCRdb retrieved this table from immuneACCESS and kept in-frame rearrangements only. Not all clones are present; in checked studies, unresolved V genes account for under half, and no reason is known for the remainder. The sample table shows hundreds of thousands of clones, and approximately 10% are seen once. The top ten clones comprise 0.017% of the sample. Their antigens are not known. Sequenced: naive CD4+ T cells from blood. This specimen's cell subset or site label, interpreted: true naive CD4+ T cells. All receptors derive from a man aged 25-40 years with type 1 diabetes.

The chain carries TRBV9 and TRBJ2-3; 10 bases align to TRBD2. V was pared by 3 bases and J by 2 bases, with 6 bases of the junction left unmatched. This CDR3 region has 16 residues. Germline CDR1 and CDR2: SGDLS and YYNGEE. CDR3 protein: CASSAPAGGITDTQYF. CDR3 bases: TGTGCCAGCAGCGCCCCAGCGGGGGGGATCACAGATACGCAGTATTTT.

This clone was counted a few times. The chain couples TRBV6-6 to TRBJ2-7, with D possibly matching TRBD2 (6 bases). Per the germline V gene, CDR1 is MNHNY and CDR2 is SVGAGI (reference sequence). CDR3 length: 15 residues. Trimming removed 2 bases at V and 2 bases at J, with 13 bases between. The CDR3 spells CASSYGGTSTYEQYF. The CDR3 region has the DNA TGTGCCAGCAGTTACGGCGGGACTTCCACCTACGAGCAGTACTTC.

A word on this clone: The same CDR3 arises from other DNA sequences in this sample as well. The chain recombines TRBV5-4 with TRBJ1-6, with 10 bases lining up with TRBD1. Germline V gene data show CDR1 as SGHNT and CDR2 as YYREEE (reference sequence). The CDR3 length is 14 residues. V was pared by 4 bases and J by 8 bases, with 3 bases of the junction left unmatched. CDR3: CASSTDRGYSPLHF. CDR3 nucleotide sequence: TGTGCCAGCAGCACGGACAGGGGGTATTCACCCCTCCACTTT.

This clone was counted only a few times. This specimen includes other DNA sequences encoding the same CDR3. The rearrangement uses TRBV5-4 and TRBJ1-6; 7 bases agree with TRBD1. Looked up from germline, CDR1 is SGHNT and CDR2 is YYREEE (reference sequence). V gave up 4 bases and J gave up 7 bases; unmatched junction bases: 5. The CDR3 covers 14 residues. CDR3 nucleotides: TGTGCCAGCAGCCCAGGACAGGTCAATTCACCCCTCCACTTT. Translation gives CASSPGQVNSPLHF.

Concerning this clone itself: The junction departs from the called germline gene at one end, perhaps through a read error. The V and J genes are TRBV4-1 and TRBJ1-5; maybe TRBD1 (5 bases). The length of the CDR3 is 17 residues. Germline values: CDR1 MGHRA, CDR2 YSYEKL. The CDR3 loop reads CASSQGVLSRGNQPQHF. CDR3 in DNA: TGCGCCAGCAGTCAAGGGGTTCTTAGCAGGGGCAATCAGCCCCAGCATTTT.

The chain joins TRBV18 to TRBJ2-7; 9 bases line up with TRBD1. The CDR3 contains 15 residues. Trimming cost V 5 bases and J 5 bases; bases outside gene matches: 10. Germline V gene data show CDR1 as KGHSH and CDR2 as LQKENI. The CDR3 sequence is CASSDLTGGKDEQYF. In DNA form, the CDR3 reads TGTGCCAGCTCAGACTTAACAGGGGGCAAGGACGAGCAGTACTTC.

The gene calls are TRBV7-2 and TRBJ1-1, with D perhaps TRBD1 (5 bases). Trimming stripped 2 bases from V and 1 base from J, with 5 bases between. Germline CDR1 is SGHTA and CDR2 is FQGNSA. CDR3 length equals 13 residues. This chain's CDR3 is CASSLQGNTEAFF. The CDR3 DNA follows: TGTGCCAGCAGCTTACAGGGGAACACTGAAGCTTTCTTT.

This clone came up a few times. The chain uses TRBV9 and TRBJ2-1, with a tentative D call TRBD2 (5 bases). CDR3 length: 13 amino acids. Germline V CDR1 and CDR2: SGDLS, YYNGEE. The V end lost 0 bases, the J end lost 5 bases, and 6 bases lay between the germline ends. The CDR3 spells CASSVVGDNEQFF. The DNA of the CDR3 is TGTGCCAGCAGCGTAGTCGGGGACAATGAGCAGTTCTTC.

This clone was observed a handful of times. The chain carries TRBV5-4 and TRBJ1-4; TRBD1 is a possible D gene (5 bases). The CDR3 contains 14 residues. Germline CDR1 is SGHNT and CDR2 is YYREEE (reference sequence). V was clipped by 4 bases and J by 8 bases, with 15 bases between them. The CDR3 protein is CASSEGQGGEKLFF. CDR3 DNA sequence: TGTGCCAGCAGCGAAGGCCAGGGTGGGGAAAAACTGTTTTTT.

The CDR3 sequence is CASSQDQRGRSYNEQFF. CDR3 bases: TGTGCCAGCAGCCAAGATCAGCGGGGGCGCTCCTACAATGAGCAGTTCTTC. The chain employs TRBV4-2 and TRBJ2-1, with 8 bases identical to TRBD2. There are 17 residues in the CDR3. V dropped 0 bases and J dropped 0; count of bases not matched to a gene: 4. Germline V gene sequence: CDR1 LGHNA, CDR2 YNFKEQ.

V is TRBV7-2 and J is TRBJ2-5; TRBD2 agrees at 9 bases. Germline assignment: CDR1 SGHTA and CDR2 FQGNSA. V trimming: 5 bases; J trimming: 5 bases; junction bases outside the gene matches: 12. The CDR3 has 16 residues. This CDR3 is CASSPMAAGGKETQYF. In DNA form, the CDR3 reads TGTGCCAGCAGCCCCATGGCAGCGGGGGGCAAGGAGACCCAGTACTTC.

This clone was counted a few times. The chain carries TRBV29-1 and TRBJ1-2, with D maybe TRBD1 (6 bases). The CDR3 has 10 residues. In germline, CDR1 is SQVTM, CDR2 ANQGSEA. Trimming removed 6 bases from V and 9 bases from J, with 11 bases in between. The CDR3 nucleotides are TGCAGCGTGGTCGACAGGAGCTACACCTTC. Its translation: CSVVDRSYTF.

CDR3 sequence (DNA): TGTGCCAGCAGCTCGACAGGTGGACCCTACGAGCAGTACTTC. Amino acids: CASSSTGGPYEQYF. The chain uses TRBV7-2 and TRBJ2-7; maybe TRBD1 (6 bases). Between the trimmed V and J ends, which lost 4 bases and 2 bases, there was a span of 12 bases. CDR1 and CDR2 from the germline V gene are SGHTA and FQGNSA. CDR3 length: 14 residues.

The chain couples TRBV4-3 to TRBJ2-5, with TRBD2 matching over 9 bases. CDR1 is LGHNA, CDR2 YSLEER, per germline. The CDR3 covers 15 residues. The ends lost 0 bases at V and 5 bases at J; junction bases unmatched: 4. CDR3 protein: CASSQELAGAETQYF. In DNA, the CDR3 is TGCGCCAGCAGCCAAGAATTAGCGGGGGCCGAGACCCAGTACTTC.

V gene TRBV28 combines with J gene TRBJ1-1; TRBD1 matches at 7 bases. V was pared by 7 bases and J by 6 bases, with 8 bases of the junction left unmatched. The CDR3 loop spans 13 amino acids. In germline, CDR1 is MDHEN, CDR2 SYDVKM. The CDR3 region is CASTNPTGAEAFF. For the CDR3, the DNA is TGTGCCAGCACCAATCCAACAGGGGCTGAAGCTTTCTTT. Supplemented by reference TRBV28 and TRBJ1-1, the full variable domain reads DVKVTQSSRYLVKRTGEKVFLECVQDMDHENMFWYRQDPGLGLRLIYFSYDVKMKEKGDIPEGYSVSREKKERFSLILESASTNQTSMYLCASTNPTGAEAFFGQGTRLTVV.

This clone was recorded a few times. The chain carries TRBV29-1 and TRBJ1-1; tentative D call: TRBD1 (5 bases). The V and J ends lost 6 bases and 1 base respectively, with 12 bases between them. The CDR3 extends over 13 amino acids. Germline lookup yields CDR1 SQVTM and CDR2 ANQGSEA. CDR3 loop: CSVAGWRNTEAFF. The CDR3 DNA follows: TGCAGCGTGGCAGGGTGGAGGAACACTGAAGCTTTCTTT.

This clone was counted only a few times. The V call is TRBV15, the J call TRBJ1-2; D is unresolved. Germline V gene lookup returns CDR1 LNHNV and CDR2 YYDKDF (reference sequence). Trimming cost V 6 bases and J 2 bases, with 10 bases left between them. The CDR3 totals 13 residues. Written as DNA, the CDR3 is TGTGCCACCAGGAGGGATGGCAACTATGGCTACACCTTC. Protein product: CATRRDGNYGYTF.

The CDR3 DNA follows: TGTGCCAGCAGCCCCGCGGGGGATCATGGCTACACCTTC. As protein: CASSPAGDHGYTF. V and J are TRBV7-9 and TRBJ1-2, with D perhaps matching TRBD1 (5 bases). Germline CDR1 is SEHNR and CDR2 is FQNEAQ (reference sequence). The V end was cut by 5 bases, the J end by 6 bases, with 13 bases between. The CDR3 is 13 residues long. The full variable domain, rest sourced from reference TRBV7-9 and TRBJ1-2, is DTGVSQNPRHKITKRGQNVTFRCDPISEHNRLYWYRQTLGQGPEFLTYFQNEAQLEKSRLLSDRFSAERPKGSFSTLEIQRTEQGDSAMYLCASSPAGDHGYTFGSGTRLTVV.

The chain joins TRBV7-3 to TRBJ1-1; possibly TRBD1 for D (6 bases). Trimming shortened V by 6 bases and J by 4 bases, and 12 bases separated the two germline ends. CDR1 is SGHTA, CDR2 FQGTGA, per germline. CDR3 length: 13 amino acids. CDR3 loop: CASSVQGFTEAFF. CDR3 bases: TGTGCCAGCAGTGTACAGGGTTTCACTGAAGCTTTCTTT. The full variable domain, rest sourced from reference TRBV7-3 and TRBJ1-1, is GAGVSQTPSNKVTEKGKYVELRCDPISGHTALYWYRQSLGQGPEFLIYFQGTGAADDSGLPNDRFFAVRPEGSVSTLKIQRTERGDSAVYLCASSVQGFTEAFFGQGTRLTVV.

This clone has more than one count but fewer than ten. The gene calls are TRBV21-1 and TRBJ2-2; TRBD2, as called in the table, went unchecked against the DNA. TRBV21-1 is described as a pseudogene. The CDR3 sequence is 13 residues long. The CDR3 loop is CAVRLANTGELFF. DNA of the CDR3: TGTGCTGTGAGACTGGCAAACACCGGGGAGCTGTTTTTT.

This clone was seen more than once but under ten times. The CDR3 here is CASSLMSSTDTQYF. CDR3 in DNA: TGCGCCAGCAGCTTGATGAGTAGCACAGATACGCAGTATTTT. This sequence joins TRBV5-1 and TRBJ2-3; no clear D gene. Trimming pared 1 base from V and 0 bases from J, leaving 6 bases between. Germline CDR1 is SGHRS and CDR2 is YFSETQ. The CDR3 runs to 14 residues.

The chain is built from TRBV18 and TRBJ2-1, with 12 bases aligning to TRBD2. V was clipped by 3 bases and J by 6 bases; unmatched bases: 6. This CDR3 has 16 amino acids. From germline, CDR1 is KGHSH and CDR2 LQKENI. CDR3 nucleotide sequence: TGTGCCAGCTCACCTGCGACTAGCGGGGGCAGCAATGAGCAGTTCTTC. Translating it yields CASSPATSGGSNEQFF.

The CDR3 coding sequence is TGTGCGGGGGGGCTCCTCACAGATACGCAGTATTTT. Translation gives CAGGLLTDTQYF. This chain links TRBV7-9 with TRBJ2-3, with TRBD2 as a possible D gene (7 bases). Germline V gene data show CDR1 as SEHNR and CDR2 as FQNEAQ (reference sequence). There are 12 residues in the CDR3.

V is TRBV5-4 and J is TRBJ2-7; tentatively, D is TRBD2 (6 bases). V shed 0 bases and J shed 2 bases, with 6 bases lying between them. Per germline, CDR1 SGHNT and CDR2 YYREEE (reference sequence). This CDR3 is built from 13 residues. In nucleotides, the CDR3 is TGTGCCAGCAGCTTGGGGACTACCTACGAGCAGTACTTC. Translated, it gives CASSLGTTYEQYF. The variable domain in full, with the rest retrieved from reference TRBV5-4 and TRBJ2-7, is ETGVTQSPTHLIKTRGQQVTLRCSSQSGHNTVSWYQQALGQGPQFIFQYYREEENGRGNFPPRFSGLQFPNYSSELNVNALELDDSALYLCASSLGTTYEQYFGPGTRLTVT.

This clone was seen a handful of times. The chain combines TRBV18 with TRBJ1-1; D call uncertain. Trimming took off 3 bases at V and 0 bases at J, with 11 bases between the two ends. Germline lookup yields CDR1 KGHSH and CDR2 LQKENI. This CDR3 comprises 15 residues. CDR3 nucleotides: TGTGCCAGCTCACCCGGACTGCCTATGAACACTGAAGCTTTCTTT. It specifies CASSPGLPMNTEAFF.